The rows below give T cell receptor beta chains drawn from one sample of a study of metastatic and nonmetastatic thyroid tumors. Using MiXCR, TCRdb re-called clones from the PCR reads. This table holds some 21,000 clones, approximately 14% found once. The sample consisted of blood. All receptors come from a female donor with papillary thyroid cancer or a benign thyroid nodule (not recorded which). Some clones in this sample may be carry-over from other donors' samples. CDR3s leave out the opening cysteine and the closing phenylalanine or tryptophan.

v_call: TRBV6-1
j_call: TRBJ1-1
cdr3_length: 13
cdr3_aa: ASNEGGTLNTEAF

v_call: TRBV28
j_call: TRBJ1-2
cdr3_length: 11
cdr3_aa: ASSLPDRDGYT

v_call: TRBV20-1
j_call: TRBJ2-3
cdr3_length: 15
cdr3_aa: SASSPAGGYRTDTQY

v_call: TRBV12-3/TRBV12-4
j_call: TRBJ1-4
cdr3_length: 11
cdr3_aa: ASRAGDNEKLF

v_call: TRBV20-1
j_call: TRBJ2-2
cdr3_length: 13
cdr3_aa: SARKRDVETGELF

v_call: TRBV29-1
j_call: TRBJ1-1
cdr3_length: 10
cdr3_aa: SDGTGATEAF

v_call: TRBV28
j_call: TRBJ2-5
cdr3_length: 13
cdr3_aa: ASSSSGSVLKTQY

v_call: TRBV4-2
j_call: TRBJ1-1
cdr3_length: 13
cdr3_aa: ASSQERGRGTEAF

v_call: TRBV6-1
j_call: TRBJ2-5
cdr3_length: 13
cdr3_aa: ASSEIAGTGETQY

v_call: TRBV27
j_call: TRBJ2-1
cdr3_length: 12
cdr3_aa: ASSHPLGAGEQF

v_call: TRBV2
j_call: TRBJ2-3
cdr3_length: 14
cdr3_aa: ASSSRTSGGPNTQY

v_call: TRBV12-3/TRBV12-4
j_call: TRBJ1-5
cdr3_length: 12
cdr3_aa: ASSFGQVNQPQH

v_call: TRBV6-5
j_call: TRBJ2-7
cdr3_length: 14
cdr3_aa: ASSYSPSTSGGEQY

v_call: TRBV12-3/TRBV12-4
j_call: TRBJ2-1
cdr3_length: 11
cdr3_aa: ASSLGGANEQF

v_call: TRBV7-9
j_call: TRBJ1-4
cdr3_length: 15
cdr3_aa: ASSSPVRRIDNEKLF

v_call: TRBV20-1
j_call: TRBJ1-2
cdr3_length: 13
cdr3_aa: SAYAVTGVNYVYT

v_call: TRBV20-1
j_call: TRBJ1-4
cdr3_length: 17
cdr3_aa: SARPSRRNQYATNEKLF

v_call: TRBV2
j_call: TRBJ2-2
cdr3_length: 13
cdr3_aa: ASSAHPTGEGELF

v_call: TRBV12-5
j_call: TRBJ2-1
cdr3_length: 12
cdr3_aa: ASGPGQGFNEQF

v_call: TRBV28
j_call: TRBJ2-7
cdr3_length: 12
cdr3_aa: ASSKGGPTYEQY

v_call: TRBV2
j_call: TRBJ2-2
cdr3_length: 12
cdr3_aa: ASTETSGVRELF

v_call: TRBV6-2/TRBV6-3
j_call: TRBJ1-5
cdr3_length: 13
cdr3_aa: ASSYWQNSNQPQH

v_call: TRBV19
j_call: TRBJ2-7
cdr3_length: 14
cdr3_aa: ASSSIYEIKTYEQY

v_call: TRBV4-1
j_call: TRBJ2-2
cdr3_length: 13
cdr3_aa: ASSQEASGAGELF

v_call: TRBV6-6
j_call: TRBJ2-7
cdr3_length: 12
cdr3_aa: ASSYPGQNYEQY

v_call: TRBV6-4
j_call: TRBJ2-7
cdr3_length: 11
cdr3_aa: ASSLRNTYEQY

v_call: TRBV6-1
j_call: TRBJ1-1
cdr3_length: 13
cdr3_aa: ASSARQGICTEAF

v_call: TRBV3-1
j_call: TRBJ2-1
cdr3_length: 13
cdr3_aa: ASSTRDRPYNEQF

v_call: TRBV10-3
j_call: TRBJ1-2
cdr3_length: 11
cdr3_aa: AISDPEGQGYT

v_call: TRBV11-2
j_call: TRBJ1-4
cdr3_length: 12
cdr3_aa: ASSTGAGLVRLF

v_call: TRBV30
j_call: TRBJ1-3
cdr3_length: 13
cdr3_aa: AWTPSGSSGNTIY

v_call: TRBV2
j_call: TRBJ2-1
cdr3_length: 11
cdr3_aa: ASSRSLNNEQF

v_call: TRBV28
j_call: TRBJ1-4
cdr3_length: 14
cdr3_aa: ASSTPVEGGGEKLF

v_call: TRBV7-9
j_call: TRBJ1-3
cdr3_length: 11
cdr3_aa: ASTGASGNTIY

v_call: TRBV2
j_call: TRBJ2-1
cdr3_length: 11
cdr3_aa: ASRNRIYNERC

v_call: TRBV4-2
j_call: TRBJ2-1
cdr3_length: 13
cdr3_aa: ASSPGTSGDNEQF

v_call: TRBV28
j_call: TRBJ2-5
cdr3_length: 14
cdr3_aa: ASSTQWAAAQETQY

v_call: TRBV5-6
j_call: TRBJ1-2
cdr3_length: 12
cdr3_aa: ASSLRTGLYGYT

v_call: TRBV20-1
j_call: TRBJ1-2
cdr3_length: 11
cdr3_aa: SARSEGGQGYT

v_call: TRBV6-1
j_call: TRBJ2-6
cdr3_length: 17
cdr3_aa: ASSEYPQGALSGANVLT

v_call: TRBV2
j_call: TRBJ1-6
cdr3_length: 15
cdr3_aa: ASSERRSSSYNSPLH